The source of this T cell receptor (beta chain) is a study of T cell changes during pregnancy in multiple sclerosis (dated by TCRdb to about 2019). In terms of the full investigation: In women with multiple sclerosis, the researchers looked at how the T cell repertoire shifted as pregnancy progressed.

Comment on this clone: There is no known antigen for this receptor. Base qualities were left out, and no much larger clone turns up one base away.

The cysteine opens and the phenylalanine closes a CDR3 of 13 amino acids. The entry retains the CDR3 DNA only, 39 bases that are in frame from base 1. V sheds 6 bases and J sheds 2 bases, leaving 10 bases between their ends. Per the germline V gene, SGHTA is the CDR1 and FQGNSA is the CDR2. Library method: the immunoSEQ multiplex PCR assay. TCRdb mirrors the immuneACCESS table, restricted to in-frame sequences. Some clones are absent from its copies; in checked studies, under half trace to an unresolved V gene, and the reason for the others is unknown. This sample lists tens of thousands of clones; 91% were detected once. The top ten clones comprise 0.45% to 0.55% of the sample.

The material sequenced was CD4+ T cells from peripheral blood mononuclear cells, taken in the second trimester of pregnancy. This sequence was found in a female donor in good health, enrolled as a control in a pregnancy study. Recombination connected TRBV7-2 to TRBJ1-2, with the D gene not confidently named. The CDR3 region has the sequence CASSHNPNYGYTF. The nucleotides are TGTGCCAGCAGTCACAACCCCAACTATGGCTACACCTTC.